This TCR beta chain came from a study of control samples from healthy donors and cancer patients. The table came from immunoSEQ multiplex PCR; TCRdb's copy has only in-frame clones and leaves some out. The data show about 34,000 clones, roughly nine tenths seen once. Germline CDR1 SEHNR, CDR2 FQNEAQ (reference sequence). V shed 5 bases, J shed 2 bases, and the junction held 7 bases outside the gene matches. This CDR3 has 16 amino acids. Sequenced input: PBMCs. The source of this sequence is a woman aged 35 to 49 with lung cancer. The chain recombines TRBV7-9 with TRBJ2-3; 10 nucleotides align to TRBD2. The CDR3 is CASSQLAGRSTDTQYF. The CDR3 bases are TGTGCCAGCAGCCAACTAGCGGGGCGATCCACAGATACGCAGTATTTT.